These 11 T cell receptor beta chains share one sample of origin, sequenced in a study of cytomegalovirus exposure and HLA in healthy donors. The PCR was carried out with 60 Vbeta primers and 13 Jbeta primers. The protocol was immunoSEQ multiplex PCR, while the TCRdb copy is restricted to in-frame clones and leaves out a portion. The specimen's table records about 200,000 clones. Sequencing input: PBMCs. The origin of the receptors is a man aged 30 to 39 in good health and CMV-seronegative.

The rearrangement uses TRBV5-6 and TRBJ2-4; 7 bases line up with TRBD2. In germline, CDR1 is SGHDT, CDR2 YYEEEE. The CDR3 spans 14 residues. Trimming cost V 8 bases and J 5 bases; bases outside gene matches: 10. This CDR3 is CASSRRGTQNIQYF. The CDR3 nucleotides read TGTGCCAGTTCCCGGCGGGGGACCCAAAACATTCAGTACTTC.

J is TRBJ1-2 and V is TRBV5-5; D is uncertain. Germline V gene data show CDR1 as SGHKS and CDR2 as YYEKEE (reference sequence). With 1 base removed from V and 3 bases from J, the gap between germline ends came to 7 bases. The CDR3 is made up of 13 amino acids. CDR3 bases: TGTGCCAGCAGCTTGCTGGAGGACTATGGCTACACCTTC. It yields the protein CASSLLEDYGYTF.

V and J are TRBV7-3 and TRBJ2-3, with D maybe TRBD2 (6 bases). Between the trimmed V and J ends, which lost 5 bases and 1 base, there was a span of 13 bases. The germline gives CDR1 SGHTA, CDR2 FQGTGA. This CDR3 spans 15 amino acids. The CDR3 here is CASSTAGLRTDTQYF. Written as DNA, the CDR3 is TGTGCCAGCAGCACGGCGGGACTCCGCACAGATACGCAGTATTTT. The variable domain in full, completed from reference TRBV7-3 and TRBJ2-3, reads GAGVSQTPSNKVTEKGKYVELRCDPISGHTALYWYRQSLGQGPEFLIYFQGTGAADDSGLPNDRFFAVRPEGSVSTLKIQRTERGDSAVYLCASSTAGLRTDTQYFGPGTRLTVL.

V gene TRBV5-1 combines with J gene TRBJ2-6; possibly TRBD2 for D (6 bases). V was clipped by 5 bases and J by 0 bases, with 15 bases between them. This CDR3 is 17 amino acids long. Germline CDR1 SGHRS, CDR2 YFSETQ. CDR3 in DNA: TGCGCCAGCAGGGCGCCGGGAGACTTCTCTGGGGCCAACGTCCTGACTTTC. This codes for CASRAPGDFSGANVLTF.

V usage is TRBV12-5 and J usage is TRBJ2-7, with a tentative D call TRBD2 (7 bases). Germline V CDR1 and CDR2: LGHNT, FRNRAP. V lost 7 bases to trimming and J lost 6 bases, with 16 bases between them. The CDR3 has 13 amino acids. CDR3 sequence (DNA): TGTGCTAGTGCCCCTTTGGGGGGGGCCGAGCAGTACTTC. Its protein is CASAPLGGAEQYF.

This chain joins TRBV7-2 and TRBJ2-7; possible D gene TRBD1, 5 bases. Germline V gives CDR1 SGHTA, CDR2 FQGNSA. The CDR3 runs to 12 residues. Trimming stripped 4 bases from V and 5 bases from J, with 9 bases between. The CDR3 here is CASSSTDNEQYF. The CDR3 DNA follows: TGTGCCAGCAGCTCGACAGACAACGAGCAGTACTTC.

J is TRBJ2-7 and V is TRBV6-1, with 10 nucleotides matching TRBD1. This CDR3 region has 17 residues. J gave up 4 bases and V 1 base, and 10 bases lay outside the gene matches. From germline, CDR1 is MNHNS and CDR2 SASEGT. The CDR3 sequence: CASSEGGDRGLKYEQYF. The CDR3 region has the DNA TGTGCCAGCAGTGAAGGAGGTGACAGGGGGCTCAAGTACGAGCAGTACTTC.

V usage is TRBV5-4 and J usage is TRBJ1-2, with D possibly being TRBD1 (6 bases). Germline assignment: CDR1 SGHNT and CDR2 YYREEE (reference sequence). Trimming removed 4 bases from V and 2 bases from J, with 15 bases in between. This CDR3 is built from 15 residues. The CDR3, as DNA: TGTGCCAGCAGCCGAGTGGGTCAGGGGAACTATGGCTACACCTTC. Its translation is CASSRVGQGNYGYTF.

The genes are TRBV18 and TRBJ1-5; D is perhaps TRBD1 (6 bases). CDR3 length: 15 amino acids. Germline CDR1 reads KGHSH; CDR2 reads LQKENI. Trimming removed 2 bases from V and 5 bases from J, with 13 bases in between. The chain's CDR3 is CASSPETGLYQPQHF. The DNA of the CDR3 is TGTGCCAGCTCACCAGAAACAGGGTTGTATCAGCCCCAGCATTTT.

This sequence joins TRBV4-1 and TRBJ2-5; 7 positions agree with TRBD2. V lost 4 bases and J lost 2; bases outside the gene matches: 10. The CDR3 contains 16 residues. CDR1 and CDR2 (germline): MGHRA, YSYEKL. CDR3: CASSPGYGGSQETQYF. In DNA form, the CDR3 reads TGCGCCAGCAGCCCCGGATACGGGGGGTCTCAAGAGACCCAGTACTTC.

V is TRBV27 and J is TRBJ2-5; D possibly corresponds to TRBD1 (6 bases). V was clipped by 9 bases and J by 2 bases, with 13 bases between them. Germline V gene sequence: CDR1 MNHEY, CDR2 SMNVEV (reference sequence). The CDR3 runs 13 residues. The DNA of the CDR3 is TGTGCCAGTAAACCAGGGGTTCAAGAGACCCAGTACTTC. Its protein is CASKPGVQETQYF.